One sample yielded the 10 T cell receptor beta chains listed below, sequenced in a study of T cell clones after liver transplantation. Some clones are missing from TCRdb's copy, which holds only in-frame ones; the method was immunoSEQ multiplex PCR. The profile shows 65,000 to 70,000 clones, 80% to 95% of them singletons. The starting material was CD4+ T cells from blood, obtained about 27 months after liver transplant. All receptors come from a human patient who received a liver transplant. Some T cells may be transferred from the graft donor.

The chain couples TRBV5-4 to TRBJ2-2, with 10 bases lining up with TRBD1. This CDR3 comprises 17 residues. Germline lookup yields CDR1 SGHNT and CDR2 YYREEE (reference sequence). V lost 0 bases to trimming and J lost 6 bases; unmatched junction nucleotides: 8. CDR3 nucleotide sequence: TGTGCCAGCAGCTTGGGGGTGACAGGGGGCAGGGCCGGGGAGCTGTTTTTT. Translation: CASSLGVTGGRAGELFF.

V is TRBV16 and J is TRBJ2-1, with TRBD2 as a possible D gene (5 bases). In germline, CDR1 is KGHSY, CDR2 FQNENV. This CDR3 has 13 amino acids. Trimming removed 4 bases at V and 8 bases at J, with 12 bases between. CDR3 sequence reads: CASSPRRNDEQFF. The CDR3 DNA reads TGTGCCAGCAGCCCGCGGAGGAACGATGAGCAGTTCTTC.

The chain combines TRBV10-2 with TRBJ2-2; 8 bases line up with TRBD2. This CDR3 spans 14 amino acids. Trimming cost V 8 bases and J 5 bases; bases outside gene matches: 7. Germline-derived CDR1 and CDR2 are WSHSY and SAAADI. Written as DNA, the CDR3 is TGCGCCAGCGGAGGGCTAGCGGGTACCGGGGAGCTGTTTTTT. Its translation is CASGGLAGTGELFF.

The V and J genes are TRBV4-1 and TRBJ2-2; 10 bases are shared with TRBD2. Trimming at V came to 2 bases and at J to 4 bases, leaving 7 bases not matched to a gene. The CDR3 contains 17 residues. Per germline, CDR1 MGHRA and CDR2 YSYEKL. The CDR3 is CASSQTIAGGPTGELFF. For the CDR3, the DNA is TGCGCCAGCAGCCAAACAATAGCGGGAGGTCCCACCGGGGAGCTGTTTTTT.

The chain uses TRBV6-1 and TRBJ1-2; D not resolved. V shed 7 bases and J shed 2 bases, with 14 bases lying between them. Germline CDR1 is MNHNS and CDR2 is SASEGT. The CDR3 runs 14 residues. Here the CDR3 DNA reads TGTGCCAGCACCCGAAACGGGGAAAACTATGGCTACACCTTC. Translation gives CASTRNGENYGYTF.

The rearrangement joins TRBV7-9 to TRBJ1-3, with a tentative D call TRBD1 (5 bases). This CDR3 region has 19 residues. Trimming took 2 bases from V and 2 from J, leaving 22 bases between them. Germline V gives CDR1 SEHNR, CDR2 FQNEAQ (reference sequence). CDR3: CASSLRQGSSLFAGNTIYF. As DNA, the CDR3 is TGTGCCAGCAGCTTAAGGCAGGGATCCTCACTCTTCGCTGGAAACACCATATATTTT.

As concerns this clone: Sequence at one end of the junction differs from germline and may be a read error. V and J are TRBV5-3 and TRBJ2-5, with 11 bases matching TRBD2. TRBV5-3 is annotated as an ORF whose role is uncertain. CDR3 length: 15 residues. The CDR3 reads CASSSGTSGEETQYF. The CDR3 DNA follows: TGTGCCAGCAGCTCAGGGACTAGCGGAGAAGAGACCCAGTACTTC.

V gene TRBV11-3 combines with J gene TRBJ2-1, with 7 bases lining up with TRBD2. V shed 0 bases and J 0 bases; nucleotides not matched to a gene: 2. Per the germline V gene, CDR1 is SGHNT and CDR2 is YENEEA. This CDR3 has 16 amino acids. For the CDR3, the DNA is TGTGCCAGCAGCTTAGAAACTAGCGCCTCCTACAATGAGCAGTTCTTC. It yields the protein CASSLETSASYNEQFF.

The V call is TRBV19, the J call TRBJ2-5; weak D call: TRBD1 (5 bases). Looked up from germline, CDR1 is LNHDA and CDR2 is SQIVND (reference sequence). This CDR3 contains 13 residues. Trimming took 6 bases from V and 0 from J, leaving 8 bases between them. CDR3 sequence: CASRSGYQETQYF. CDR3 sequence (DNA): TGTGCCAGTAGGTCAGGGTACCAAGAGACCCAGTACTTC.

The J gene is TRBJ1-2, the V gene TRBV4-3; D may be TRBD1 (5 bases). The V and J ends lost 3 bases and 8 bases respectively, with 16 bases between them. Germline-derived CDR1 and CDR2 are LGHNA and YSLEER. CDR3 length: 14 residues. CDR3 sequence reads: CASSQDVSGAGYTF. CDR3 DNA: TGCGCCAGCAGCCAGGACGTGAGCGGGGCGGGCTACACCTTC.